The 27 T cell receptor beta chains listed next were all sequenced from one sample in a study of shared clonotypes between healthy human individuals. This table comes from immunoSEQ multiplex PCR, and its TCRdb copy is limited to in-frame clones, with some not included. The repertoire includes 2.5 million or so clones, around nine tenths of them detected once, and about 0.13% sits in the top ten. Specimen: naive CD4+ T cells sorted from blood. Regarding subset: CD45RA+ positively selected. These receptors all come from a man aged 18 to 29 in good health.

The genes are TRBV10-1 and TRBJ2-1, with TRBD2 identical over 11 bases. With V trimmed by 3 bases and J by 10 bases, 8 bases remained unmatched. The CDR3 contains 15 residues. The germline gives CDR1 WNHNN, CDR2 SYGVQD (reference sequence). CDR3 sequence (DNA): TGCGCCAGCAGTGATAGGCTAGCGGGGGGTCAGGAGCAGTTCTTC. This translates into CASSDRLAGGQEQFF.

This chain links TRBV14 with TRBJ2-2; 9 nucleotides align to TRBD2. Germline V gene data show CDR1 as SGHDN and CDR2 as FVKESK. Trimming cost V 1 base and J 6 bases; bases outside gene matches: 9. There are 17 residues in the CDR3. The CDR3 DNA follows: TGTGCCAGCAGCCAAGGATACGGCCGGACTAGCGCCGGGGAGCTGTTTTTT. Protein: CASSQGYGRTSAGELFF.

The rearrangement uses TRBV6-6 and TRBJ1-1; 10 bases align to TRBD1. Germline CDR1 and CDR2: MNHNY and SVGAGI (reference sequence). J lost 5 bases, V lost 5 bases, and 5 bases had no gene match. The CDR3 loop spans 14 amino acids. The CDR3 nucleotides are TGTGCCAGCAGTCCGGGACAGGGGAGTACTGAAGCTTTCTTT. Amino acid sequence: CASSPGQGSTEAFF.

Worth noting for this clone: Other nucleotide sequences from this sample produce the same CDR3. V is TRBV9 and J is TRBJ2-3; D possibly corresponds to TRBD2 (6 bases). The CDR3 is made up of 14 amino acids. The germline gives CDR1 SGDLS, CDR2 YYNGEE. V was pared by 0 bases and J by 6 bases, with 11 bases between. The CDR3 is CASSVDPGADTQYF. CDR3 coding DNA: TGTGCCAGCAGCGTAGACCCGGGAGCCGATACGCAGTATTTT.

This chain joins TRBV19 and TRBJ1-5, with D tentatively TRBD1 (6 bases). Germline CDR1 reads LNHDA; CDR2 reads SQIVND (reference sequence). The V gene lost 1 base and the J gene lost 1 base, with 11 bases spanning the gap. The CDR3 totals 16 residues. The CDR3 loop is CASSIAGTNSNQPQHF. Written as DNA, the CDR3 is TGTGCCAGTAGTATAGCAGGGACAAACAGCAATCAGCCCCAGCATTTT.

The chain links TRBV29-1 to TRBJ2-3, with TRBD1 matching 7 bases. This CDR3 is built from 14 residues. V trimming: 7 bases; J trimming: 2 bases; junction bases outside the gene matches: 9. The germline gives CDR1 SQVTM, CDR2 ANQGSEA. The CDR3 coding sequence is TGCAGCGGCTCAGGACAGGAGTCCACAGATACGCAGTATTTT. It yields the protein CSGSGQESTDTQYF.

Written as DNA, the CDR3 is TGTGCCAGCAGTCCGGTCTCGAGCTCTGGAAACACCATATATTTT. Residues: CASSPVSSSGNTIYF. This sequence joins TRBV6-6 and TRBJ1-3; the D is unclear. V was trimmed by 5 bases and J by 0 bases, leaving 11 bases between them. The CDR3 runs 15 residues. Germline V gene sequence: CDR1 MNHNY, CDR2 SVGAGI (reference sequence).

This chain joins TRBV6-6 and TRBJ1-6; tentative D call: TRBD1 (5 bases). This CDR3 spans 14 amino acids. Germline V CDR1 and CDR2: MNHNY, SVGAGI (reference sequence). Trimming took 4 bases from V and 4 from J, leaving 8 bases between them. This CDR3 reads CASSSGGYNSPLHF. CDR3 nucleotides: TGTGCCAGCAGTTCCGGGGGGTATAATTCACCCCTCCACTTT.

CDR3: CASSLARDSTIMDTQYF. The CDR3 DNA is TGCGCCAGCAGCTTGGCTCGGGACTCCACCATCATGGATACGCAGTATTTT. This chain uses TRBV5-1 with TRBJ2-3, with TRBD2 as a possible D gene (6 bases). This CDR3 comprises 17 residues. V dropped 0 bases and J dropped 6 bases, with 20 bases sitting between them. Germline values: CDR1 SGHRS, CDR2 YFSETQ. The full variable domain, its missing parts supplied by reference TRBV5-1 and TRBJ2-3, is KAGVTQTPRYLIKTRGQQVTLSCSPISGHRSVSWYQQTPGQGLQFLFEYFSETQRNKGNFPGRFSGRQFSNSRSEMNVSTLELGDSALYLCASSLARDSTIMDTQYFGPGTRLTVL.

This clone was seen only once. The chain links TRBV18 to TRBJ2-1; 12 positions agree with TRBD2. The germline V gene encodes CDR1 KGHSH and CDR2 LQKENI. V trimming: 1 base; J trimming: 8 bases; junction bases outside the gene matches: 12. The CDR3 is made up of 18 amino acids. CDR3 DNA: TGTGCCAGCTCACCACAGTTATTGACTAGCGGGAGTCGCGATGAGCAGTTCTTC. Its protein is CASSPQLLTSGSRDEQFF.

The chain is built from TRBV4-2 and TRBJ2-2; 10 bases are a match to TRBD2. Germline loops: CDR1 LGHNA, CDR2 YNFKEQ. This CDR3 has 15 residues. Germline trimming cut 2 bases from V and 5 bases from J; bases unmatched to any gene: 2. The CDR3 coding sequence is TGTGCCAGCAGCCAAAGCGGGGGGGAAACCGGGGAGCTGTTTTTT. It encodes CASSQSGGETGELFF.

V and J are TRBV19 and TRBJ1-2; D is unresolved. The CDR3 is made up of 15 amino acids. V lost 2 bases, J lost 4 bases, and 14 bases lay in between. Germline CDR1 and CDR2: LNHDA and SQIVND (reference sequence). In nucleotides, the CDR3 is TGTGCCAGTAGTATAAGGACGGACCGCTTCTATGGCTACACCTTC. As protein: CASSIRTDRFYGYTF.

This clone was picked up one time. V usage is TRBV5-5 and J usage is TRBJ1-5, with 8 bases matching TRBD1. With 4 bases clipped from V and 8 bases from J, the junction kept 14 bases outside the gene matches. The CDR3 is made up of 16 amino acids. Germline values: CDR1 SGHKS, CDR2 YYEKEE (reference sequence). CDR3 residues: CASSAGQGTVLKPQHF. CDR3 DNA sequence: TGTGCCAGCAGCGCCGGACAGGGAACCGTTTTGAAGCCCCAGCATTTT.

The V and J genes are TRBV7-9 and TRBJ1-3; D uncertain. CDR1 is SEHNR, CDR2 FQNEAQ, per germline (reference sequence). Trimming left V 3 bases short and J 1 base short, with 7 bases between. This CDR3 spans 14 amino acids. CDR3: CASSFGLSGNTIYF. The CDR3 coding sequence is TGTGCCAGCAGCTTCGGGCTTTCTGGAAACACCATATATTTT.

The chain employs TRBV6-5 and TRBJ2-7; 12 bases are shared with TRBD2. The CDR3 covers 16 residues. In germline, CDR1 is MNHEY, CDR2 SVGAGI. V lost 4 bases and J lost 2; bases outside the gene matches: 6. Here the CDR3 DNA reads TGTGCCAGCAGTTCCTTGACTAGCGGGAGTGCCTACGAGCAGTACTTC. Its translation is CASSSLTSGSAYEQYF.

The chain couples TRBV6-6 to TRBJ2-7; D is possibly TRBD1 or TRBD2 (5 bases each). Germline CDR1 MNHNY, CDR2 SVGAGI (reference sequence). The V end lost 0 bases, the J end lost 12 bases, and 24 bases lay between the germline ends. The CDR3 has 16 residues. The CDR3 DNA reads TGTGCCAGCAGTTACTCCAATTACGGGGCGGCCCTCGTCGTGTACTTC. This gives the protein CASSYSNYGAALVVYF.

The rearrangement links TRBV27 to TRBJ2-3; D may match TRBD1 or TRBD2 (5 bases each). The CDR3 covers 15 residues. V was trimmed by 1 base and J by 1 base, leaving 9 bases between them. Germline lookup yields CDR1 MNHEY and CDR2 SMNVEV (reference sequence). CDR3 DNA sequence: TGTGCCAGCAGTTTATGGGGGTACGGCACAGATACGCAGTATTTT. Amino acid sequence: CASSLWGYGTDTQYF.

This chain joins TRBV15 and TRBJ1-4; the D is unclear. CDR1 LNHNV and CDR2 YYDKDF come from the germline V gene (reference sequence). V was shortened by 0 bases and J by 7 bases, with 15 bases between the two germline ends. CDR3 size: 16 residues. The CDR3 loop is CATSRDDKGPSEKLFF. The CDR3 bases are TGTGCCACCAGCAGAGATGATAAAGGGCCCAGTGAAAAACTGTTTTTT. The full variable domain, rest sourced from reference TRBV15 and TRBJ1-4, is DAMVIQNPRYQVTQFGKPVTLSCSQTLNHNVMYWYQQKSSQAPKLLFHYYDKDFNNEADTPDNFQSRRPNTSFCFLDIRSPGLGDTAMYLCATSRDDKGPSEKLFFGSGTQLSVL.

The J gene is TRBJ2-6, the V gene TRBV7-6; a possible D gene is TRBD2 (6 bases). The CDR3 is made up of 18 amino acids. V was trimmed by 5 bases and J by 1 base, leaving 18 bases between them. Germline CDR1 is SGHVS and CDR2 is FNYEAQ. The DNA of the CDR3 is TGTGCCAGCAGCCCACTCGGGTCGGGGGAGTCTGGGGCCAACGTCCTGACTTTC. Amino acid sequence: CASSPLGSGESGANVLTF.

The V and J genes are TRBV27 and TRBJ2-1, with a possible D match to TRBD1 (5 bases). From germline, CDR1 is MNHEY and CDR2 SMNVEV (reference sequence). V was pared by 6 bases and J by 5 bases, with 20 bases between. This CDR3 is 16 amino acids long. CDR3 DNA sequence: TGTGCCAGCAGCCCCCTAGGGGTCATCCCCAACAATGAGCAGTTCTTC. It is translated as CASSPLGVIPNNEQFF.

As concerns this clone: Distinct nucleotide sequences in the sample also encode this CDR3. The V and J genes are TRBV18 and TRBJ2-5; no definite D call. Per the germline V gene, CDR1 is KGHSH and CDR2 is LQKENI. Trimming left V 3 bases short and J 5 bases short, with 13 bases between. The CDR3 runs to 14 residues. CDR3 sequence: CASSPPGRLETQYF. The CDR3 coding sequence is TGTGCCAGCTCACCCCCCGGCAGGTTGGAGACCCAGTACTTC. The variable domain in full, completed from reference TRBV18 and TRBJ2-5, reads NAGVMQNPRHLVRRRGQEARLRCSPMKGHSHVYWYRQLPEEGLKFMVYLQKENIIDESGMPKERFSAEFPKEGPSILRIQQVVRGDSAAYFCASSPPGRLETQYFGPGTRLLVL.

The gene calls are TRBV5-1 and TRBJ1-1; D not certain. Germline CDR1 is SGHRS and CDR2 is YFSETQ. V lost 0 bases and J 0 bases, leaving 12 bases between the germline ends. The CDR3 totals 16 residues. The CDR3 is CASSLVPAQLNTEAFF. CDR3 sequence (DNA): TGCGCCAGCAGCTTGGTCCCGGCTCAGCTGAACACTGAAGCTTTCTTT.

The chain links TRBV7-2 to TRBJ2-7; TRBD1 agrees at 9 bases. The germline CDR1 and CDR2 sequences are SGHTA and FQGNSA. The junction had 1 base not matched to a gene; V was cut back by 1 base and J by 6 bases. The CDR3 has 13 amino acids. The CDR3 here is CASSLGTGAEQYF. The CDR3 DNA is TGTGCCAGCAGCTTAGGGACAGGGGCCGAGCAGTACTTC.

This CDR3 reads CASSLDQGGTGELFF. The CDR3 DNA is TGTGCCAGCAGCTTAGATCAAGGGGGCACCGGGGAGCTGTTTTTT. The chain couples TRBV11-2 to TRBJ2-2, with D perhaps TRBD1 (6 bases). The length of the CDR3 is 15 residues. Trimming removed 0 bases at V and 4 bases at J, with 9 bases between. CDR1 and CDR2 from the germline V gene are SGHAT and FQNNGV.

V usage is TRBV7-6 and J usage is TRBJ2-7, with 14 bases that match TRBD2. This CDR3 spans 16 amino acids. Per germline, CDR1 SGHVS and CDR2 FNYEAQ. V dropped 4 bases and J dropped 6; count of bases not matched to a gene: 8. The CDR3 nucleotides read TGTGCCAGCAGCTATGGACTAGCGGGAGGCTTGAGCGAGCAGTACTTC. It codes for CASSYGLAGGLSEQYF.

The CDR3 DNA sequence: TGTGCTGGGGGCGGGGGCACAGATACGCAGTATTTT. Amino acid sequence: CAGGGGTDTQYF. The chain uses TRBV6-1 and TRBJ2-3; either TRBD1 or TRBD2 may supply D (6 bases each). The length of the CDR3 is 12 residues. CDR1 is MNHNS and CDR2 is SASEGT in the germline V gene.

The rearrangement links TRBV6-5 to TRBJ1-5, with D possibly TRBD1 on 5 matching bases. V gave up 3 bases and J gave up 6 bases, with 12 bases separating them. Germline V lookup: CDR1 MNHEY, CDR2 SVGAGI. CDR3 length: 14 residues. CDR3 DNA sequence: TGTGCCAGCAGTTATGGAGCAGGGAGTCAGCCCCAGCATTTT. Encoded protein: CASSYGAGSQPQHF.